One and the same sample provided the 14 T cell receptor beta chains below, sequenced in a study of T-cell reconstitution after alpha-beta-depleted transplantation in children. Molecular barcoding with unique molecular identifiers was used for the TCRbeta library. TCRdb reanalysed the PCR reads using MiXCR and keeps one entry per CDR3 protein. The sample lists approximately 79,000 distinct CDR3 sequences, around 18% seen once, with approximately 51% in the top ten. Material: PBMCs, mostly from graft donor cells, obtained 360 days after TCRalphabeta/CD19-depleted stem cell transplant. Every receptor here comes from a male patient aged 2 to 10 who had a stem cell transplant for acute lymphoblastic leukemia, so the T cells may come from the graft donor.

This chain uses TRBV4-1 with TRBJ1-2, with TRBD1 identical over 8 bases. Germline assignment: CDR1 MGHRA and CDR2 YSYEKL. This CDR3 has 13 residues. Trimming at V came to 3 bases and at J to 3 bases, leaving 0 bases not matched to a gene. CDR3 sequence (DNA): TGCGCCAGCAGCCAGGACAGGGACTATGGCTACACCTTC. Translation: CASSQDRDYGYTF.

The V gene is TRBV27, the J gene TRBJ2-2, with 12 bases that match TRBD2. The CDR3 sequence is 17 residues long. The germline V gene has CDR1 MNHEY and CDR2 SMNVEV (reference sequence). The V gene end was trimmed by 5 bases and the J gene end by 3 bases; junction bases not matched to a gene: 7. DNA of the CDR3: TGTGCCAGCAGTCAAGTCCGACTAGCGGGGGACACCGGGGAGCTGTTTTTT. Translated: CASSQVRLAGDTGELFF.

This clonotype was counted only a few times. V is TRBV12-3 or TRBV12-4 and J is TRBJ2-3, with 10 bases identical to TRBD2. Trimming at V came to 5 bases and at J to 2 bases, leaving 10 bases not matched to a gene. The CDR3 extends over 17 amino acids. In nucleotides, the CDR3 is TGTGCCAGCAGTGTTAGGGTCACTAGCGGGGCCACAGATACGCAGTATTTT. Translating gives CASSVRVTSGATDTQYF.

A few counts support this clonotype. The chain joins TRBV6-5 to TRBJ1-5; D gene ambiguous. Looked up from germline, CDR1 is MNHEY and CDR2 is SVGAGI. The V end was cut by 2 bases, the J end by 3 bases, with 11 bases between. This CDR3 is 15 amino acids long. This CDR3 is CASSYAPGYNQPQHF. CDR3 in DNA: TGTGCCAGCAGTTACGCCCCGGGGTACAATCAGCCCCAGCATTTT.

In its sample, this clonotype was seen many times. CDR3 DNA sequence: TGTGCCAGCAGCGTAGCCCTCGGAGGGGCGGCAAACATTCAGTACTTC. This codes for CASSVALGGAANIQYF. This chain uses TRBV9 with TRBJ2-4, with TRBD2 as a possible D gene (6 bases). This CDR3 contains 16 residues. Trimming pared 0 bases from V and 6 bases from J, leaving 16 bases between. CDR1 and CDR2 (germline): SGDLS, YYNGEE.

The table lists this clonotype with a few counts. The rearrangement links TRBV11-2 to TRBJ2-7; 12 nucleotides align to TRBD2. Losses at the gene ends were 5 bases for V and 4 bases for J; bases not matched to a gene: 9. From germline, CDR1 is SGHAT and CDR2 FQNNGV. The CDR3 runs to 16 residues. CDR3 DNA sequence: TGTGCCAGCAGCCTCCGGACTAGCGGGAACTGGTACGAGCAGTACTTC. Protein: CASSLRTSGNWYEQYF. Full variable domain (remainder filled in from reference TRBV11-2 and TRBJ2-7): EAGVAQSPRYKIIEKRQSVAFWCNPISGHATLYWYQQILGQGPKLLIQFQNNGVVDDSQLPKDRFSAERLKGVDSTLKIQPAKLEDSAVYLCASSLRTSGNWYEQYFGPGTRLTVT.

The chain carries TRBV12-3 or TRBV12-4 and TRBJ2-5, with 10 bases matching TRBD2. V lost 2 bases to trimming and J lost 5 bases; unmatched junction nucleotides: 11. The CDR3 runs 17 residues. CDR3 nucleotides: TGTGCCAGCAGTTTAAGGTCTAGCGGGAGACGGTGGGAGACCCAGTACTTC. Translated, it gives CASSLRSSGRRWETQYF.

J is TRBJ1-3 and V is TRBV7-8; TRBD1 is a possible D gene (5 bases). The CDR3 is 17 residues long. V lost 2 bases and J 0 bases, leaving 14 bases between the germline ends. CDR1 and CDR2 from the germline V gene are SGHVS and FQNEAQ. The CDR3 here is CASSLTGTQVSGNTIYF. CDR3 DNA sequence: TGTGCCAGCAGCTTAACCGGGACGCAAGTCTCTGGAAACACCATATATTTT.

This clonotype was seen a few times. J is TRBJ1-5 and V is TRBV5-1; tentative D call: TRBD1 (5 bases). The CDR3 is made up of 18 amino acids. Germline V gives CDR1 SGHRS, CDR2 YFSETQ. V was cut by 0 bases and J by 1 base, with 17 bases left in between. The DNA of the CDR3 is TGCGCCAGCAGCTTGGATTCTGGGACCCCTCGGAGCAATCAGCCCCAGCATTTT. Translating gives CASSLDSGTPRSNQPQHF.

This clonotype has at least ten counts. The V and J genes are TRBV5-6 and TRBJ2-7, with TRBD2 identical over 10 bases. The V segment lost 4 bases and the J segment 0 bases; nucleotides outside the gene matches: 7. The germline V gene encodes CDR1 SGHDT and CDR2 YYEEEE. The CDR3 is made up of 16 amino acids. The CDR3 sequence: CASSRRTSGYSYEQYF. CDR3 in DNA: TGTGCCAGCAGCAGGAGGACTAGCGGTTACTCCTACGAGCAGTACTTC.

This clonotype has a handful of counts. J is TRBJ2-3 and V is TRBV10-3, with D uncertain. This CDR3 region has 14 residues. Per the germline V gene, CDR1 is ENHRY and CDR2 is SYGVKD. V lost 4 bases to trimming and J lost 2 bases, with 10 bases between them. In nucleotides, the CDR3 is TGTGCCATCAGTGTAGCTCCTCTCACAGATACGCAGTATTTT. Its protein product is CAISVAPLTDTQYF.

The chain has TRBV6-6 and TRBJ2-3; D gene unclear. Germline CDR1 is MNHNY and CDR2 is SVGAGI (reference sequence). V dropped 1 base and J dropped 4 bases, with 6 bases sitting between them. The CDR3 length is 13 residues. CDR3 sequence (DNA): TGTGCCAGCAGTTACTATTTCCCAGATACGCAGTATTTT. Translation gives CASSYYFPDTQYF.

This clonotype has a handful of counts. The chain carries TRBV21-1 and TRBJ2-5; the table's D gene call, TRBD1, was not cross checked with the DNA. TRBV21-1 is labeled a pseudogene. The CDR3 sequence is 13 residues long. The CDR3, as DNA: TGTGCCAGCGATGGGGGGAGCCAAGAGACCCAGTACTTC. Its translation is CASDGGSQETQYF.

The rearrangement uses TRBV7-2 and TRBJ2-5, with D maybe TRBD2 (6 bases). In germline, CDR1 is SGHTA, CDR2 FQGNSA. The CDR3 spans 15 residues. The V and J ends lost 1 base and 4 bases respectively, with 13 bases between them. CDR3 region: CASSLVGAGRETQYF. In DNA form, the CDR3 reads TGTGCCAGCAGCTTAGTAGGGGCGGGAAGAGAGACCCAGTACTTC.